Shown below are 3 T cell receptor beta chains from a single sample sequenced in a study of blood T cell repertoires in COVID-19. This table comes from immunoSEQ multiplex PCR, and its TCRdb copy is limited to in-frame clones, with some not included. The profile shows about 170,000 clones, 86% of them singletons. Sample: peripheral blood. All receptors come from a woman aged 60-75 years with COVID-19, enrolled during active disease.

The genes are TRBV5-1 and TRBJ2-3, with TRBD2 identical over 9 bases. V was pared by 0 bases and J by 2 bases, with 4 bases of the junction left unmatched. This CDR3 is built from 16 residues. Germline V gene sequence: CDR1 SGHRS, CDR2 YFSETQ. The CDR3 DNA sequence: TGCGCCAGCAGCTTGGCCAGCGGGAGGCCCACAGATACGCAGTATTTT. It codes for CASSLASGRPTDTQYF.

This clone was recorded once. CDR3 sequence: CASTELAVEQFF. Written as DNA, the CDR3 is TGTGCCAGCACCGAACTAGCCGTTGAGCAGTTCTTC. V gene TRBV12-3 or TRBV12-4 combines with J gene TRBJ2-1; a possible D gene is TRBD2 (6 bases). Between the trimmed V and J ends, which lost 7 bases and 9 bases, there was a span of 13 bases. The CDR3 is 12 residues long.

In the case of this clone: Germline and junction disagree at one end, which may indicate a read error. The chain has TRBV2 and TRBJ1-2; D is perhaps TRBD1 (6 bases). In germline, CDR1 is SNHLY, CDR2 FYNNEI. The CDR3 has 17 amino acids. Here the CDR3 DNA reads TGTGCCAGGAGTGTGGGACAATCTGACGGTGAGCACTATGGCTACACCTTC. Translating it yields CARSVGQSDGEHYGYTF.